The rows below give T cell receptor beta chains drawn from one sample of a study of identifying expanded T cells in peripheral blood. Sequencing was performed with immunoSEQ multiplex PCR; in TCRdb, only in-frame clones are kept and a portion is missing. The repertoire holds around 100,000 clones, with approximately 90% as singletons. Sequenced input: blood. Every receptor here comes from a person aged 18 to 75 in good health. Both conserved end residues are part of each CDR3. The D gene is left open where the match is weak. Clone size is not always given. Where it is, it says once, few, many or a class for expanded clones.

. | TRBJ2-7 | TRBD1 | TRBV7-2 | TGTGCCAGCAGCTCCCGACAGGGGCTAAGGAACGAGCAGTACTTC | CASSSRQGLRNEQYF
. | TRBJ2-7 | . | TRBV20-1 | TGCAGTGCTAGACAGGGGTACGAGCAGTACTTC | CSARQGYEQYF
. | TRBJ1-4 | TRBD1 | TRBV28 | TGTGCCAGCAGTATGACAGGGTTTAATGAAAAACTGTTTTTT | CASSMTGFNEKLFF
once | TRBJ2-2 | . | TRBV19 | TGTGCCAGTCATAACCCATCGGAGCAGACATCCCGGGAGCTGTTTTTT | CASHNPSEQTSRELFF
. | TRBJ2-7 | TRBD2 | TRBV6-5 | TGTGCCAGCAGTTACATCATTAGCGGGGGGTTCTACGAGCAGTACTTC | CASSYIISGGFYEQYF
. | TRBJ2-7 | . | TRBV27 | TGTGCCAGCTGGGGCCGGGGGGAGCAGTACTTC | CASWGRGEQYF
. | TRBJ1-5 | TRBD1 | TRBV27 | TGTGCCAGCAGTTTCGGGACAGGGAATCAGCCCCAGCATTTT | CASSFGTGNQPQHF
. | TRBJ2-5 | . | TRBV5-1 | TGCGCCAGCAGCTTTCTCGGCTCTGGTGGGGGGACAGAGACCCAGTACTTC | CASSFLGSGGGTETQYF
. | TRBJ1-6 | . | TRBV6-5 | TGTGCCAGCGGACGAACAAATTCACCCCTCCACTTT | CASGRTNSPLHF
. | TRBJ2-2 | TRBD2 | TRBV7-6 | TGTGCCAGCAGCTTCCTGCTAGCGGGGGGGCCGGACACCGGGGAGCTGTTTTTT | CASSFLLAGGPDTGELFF
. | TRBJ1-6 | TRBD1 | TRBV11-2 | TGTGCCAGCAGCTTACAGGGGGCCTCGGGTTCACCCCTCCACTTT | CASSLQGASGSPLHF
. | TRBJ1-2 | . | TRBV19 | TGTGCCAGTAGTACAGGGAGGGACTATGGCTACACCTTC | CASSTGRDYGYTF
. | TRBJ1-5 | . | TRBV15 | TGTGCCACCAGCGTACGGGCGAATCAGCCCCAGCATTTT | CATSVRANQPQHF
. | TRBJ1-2 | TRBD1 | TRBV6-6 | TGTGCCAGCAGCAACCAGGGGGCCAGCTATGGCTACACCTTC | CASSNQGASYGYTF
few | TRBJ2-2 | TRBD2 | TRBV27 | TGTGCCAGCAGTTTTGGGGGAGGGACCGGGGAGCTGTTTTTT | CASSFGGGTGELFF
. | TRBJ2-3 | TRBD2 | TRBV9 | TGTGCCAGCAGCGTAGAAGGCGGGGGGGTTGCAGATACGCAGTATTTT | CASSVEGGGVADTQYF
. | TRBJ1-1 | . | TRBV18 | TGTGCCAGCTCACCCCAGGGCCTGAACACTGAAGCTTTCTTT | CASSPQGLNTEAFF
. | TRBJ1-2 | . | TRBV27 | TGTGCCAGCAGTTCCACCGGGGGGCTCGGCTACACCTTC | CASSSTGGLGYTF
. | TRBJ2-7 | TRBD1 | TRBV28 | TGTGCCAGCGAAGCAGGGGGAGTAACCTACGAGCAGTACTTC | CASEAGGVTYEQYF